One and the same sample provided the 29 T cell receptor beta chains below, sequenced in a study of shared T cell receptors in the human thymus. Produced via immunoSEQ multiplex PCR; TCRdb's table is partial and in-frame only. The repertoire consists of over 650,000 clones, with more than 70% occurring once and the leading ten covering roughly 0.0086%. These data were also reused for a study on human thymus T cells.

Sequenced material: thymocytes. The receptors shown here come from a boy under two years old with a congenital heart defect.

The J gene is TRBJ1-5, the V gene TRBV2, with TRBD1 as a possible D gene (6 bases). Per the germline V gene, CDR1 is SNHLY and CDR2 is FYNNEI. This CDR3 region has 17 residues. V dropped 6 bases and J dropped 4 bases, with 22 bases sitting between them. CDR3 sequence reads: CASRSPGGQGINQPQHF. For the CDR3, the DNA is TGTGCCAGCAGATCCCCCGGGGGGCAGGGGATTAATCAGCCCCAGCATTTT.

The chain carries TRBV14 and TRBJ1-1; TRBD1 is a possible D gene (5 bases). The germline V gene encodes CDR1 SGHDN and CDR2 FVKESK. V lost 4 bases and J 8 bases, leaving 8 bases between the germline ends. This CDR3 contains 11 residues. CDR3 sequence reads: CASSLGGEAFF. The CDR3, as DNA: TGTGCCAGCAGCCTTGGGGGGGAAGCTTTCTTT.

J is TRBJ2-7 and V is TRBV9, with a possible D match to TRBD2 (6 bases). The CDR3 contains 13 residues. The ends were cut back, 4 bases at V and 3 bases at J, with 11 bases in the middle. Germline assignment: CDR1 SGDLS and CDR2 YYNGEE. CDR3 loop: CASSRGGNYEQYF. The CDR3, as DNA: TGTGCCAGCAGCAGGGGCGGGAACTACGAGCAGTACTTC.

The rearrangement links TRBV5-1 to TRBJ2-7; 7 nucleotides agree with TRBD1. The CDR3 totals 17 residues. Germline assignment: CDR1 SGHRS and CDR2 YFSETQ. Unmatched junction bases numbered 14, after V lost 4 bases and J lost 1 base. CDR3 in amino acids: CASSPRSDRRKSYEQYF. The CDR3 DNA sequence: TGCGCCAGCAGCCCGCGGTCGGACAGGAGAAAATCCTACGAGCAGTACTTC.

This CDR3 reads CASSSPQGPWAEAFF. CDR3 sequence (DNA): TGCGCCAGCAGCTCCCCCCAGGGGCCTTGGGCTGAAGCTTTCTTT. V gene TRBV5-1 combines with J gene TRBJ1-1, with a possible D match to TRBD1 (6 bases). The CDR3 consists of 15 residues. V lost 3 bases and J 6 bases, leaving 18 bases between the germline ends. Germline-derived CDR1 and CDR2 are SGHRS and YFSETQ.

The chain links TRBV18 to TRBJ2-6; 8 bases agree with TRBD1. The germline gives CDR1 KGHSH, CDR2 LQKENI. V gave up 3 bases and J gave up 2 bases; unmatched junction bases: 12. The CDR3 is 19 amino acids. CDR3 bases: TGTGCCAGCTCACCCAACGGACAGGGACGAAGTACTGGGGCCAACGTCCTGACTTTC. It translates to CASSPNGQGRSTGANVLTF.

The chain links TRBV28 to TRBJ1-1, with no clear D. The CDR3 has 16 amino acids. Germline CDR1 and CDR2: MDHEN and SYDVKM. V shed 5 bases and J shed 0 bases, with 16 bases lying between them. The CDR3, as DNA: TGTGCCAGCAGTACACCATGGGAGGGATTGAACACTGAAGCTTTCTTT. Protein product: CASSTPWEGLNTEAFF.

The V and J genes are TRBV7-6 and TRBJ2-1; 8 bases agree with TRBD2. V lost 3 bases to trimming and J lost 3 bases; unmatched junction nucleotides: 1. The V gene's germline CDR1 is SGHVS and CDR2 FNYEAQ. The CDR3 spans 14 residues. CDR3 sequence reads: CASSLRGDYNEQFF. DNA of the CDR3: TGTGCCAGCAGCTTGCGGGGGGACTACAATGAGCAGTTCTTC. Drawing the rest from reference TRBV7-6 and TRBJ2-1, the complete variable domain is GAGVSQSPRYKVTKRGQDVALRCDPISGHVSLYWYRQALGQGPEFLTYFNYEAQQDKSGLPNDRFSAERPEGSISTLTIQRTEQRDSAMYRCASSLRGDYNEQFFGPGTRLTVL.

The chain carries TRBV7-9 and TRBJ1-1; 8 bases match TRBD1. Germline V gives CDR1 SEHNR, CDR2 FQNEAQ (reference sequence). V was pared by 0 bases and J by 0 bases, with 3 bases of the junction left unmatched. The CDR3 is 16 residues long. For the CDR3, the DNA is TGTGCCAGCAGCTTAGCGAGGACAGGGCTGAACACTGAAGCTTTCTTT. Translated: CASSLARTGLNTEAFF.

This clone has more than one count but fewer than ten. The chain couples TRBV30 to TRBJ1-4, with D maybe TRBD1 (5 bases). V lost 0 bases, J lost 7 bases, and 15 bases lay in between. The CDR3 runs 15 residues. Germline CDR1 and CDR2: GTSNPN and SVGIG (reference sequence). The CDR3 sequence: CAWSVSGAGREKLFF. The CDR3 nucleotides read TGTGCCTGGAGTGTAAGTGGGGCTGGACGTGAAAAACTGTTTTTT.

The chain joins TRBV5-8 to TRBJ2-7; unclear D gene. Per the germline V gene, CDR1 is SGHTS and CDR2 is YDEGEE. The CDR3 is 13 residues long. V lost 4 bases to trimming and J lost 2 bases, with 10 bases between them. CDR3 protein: CASSKTNPYEQYF. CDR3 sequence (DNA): TGTGCCAGCAGCAAAACTAACCCCTACGAGCAGTACTTC.

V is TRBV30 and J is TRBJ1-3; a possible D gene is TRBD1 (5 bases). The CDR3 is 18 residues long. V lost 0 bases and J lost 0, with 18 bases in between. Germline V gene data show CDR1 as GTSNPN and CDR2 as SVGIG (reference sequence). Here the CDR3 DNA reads TGTGCCTGGAGTGTAGTAATGGGGGGACGCTCCTCTGGAAACACCATATATTTT. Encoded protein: CAWSVVMGGRSSGNTIYF.

The CDR3 bases are TGTGCCAGCAGCCCAATGACAGGGGATAAGGACACTGAAGCTTTCTTT. Amino acids: CASSPMTGDKDTEAFF. The chain is built from TRBV7-4 and TRBJ1-1, with TRBD1 identical over 8 bases. This CDR3 has 16 amino acids. Germline assignment: CDR1 SGHVT and CDR2 SQSDAQ. After removal of 5 bases from V and 3 bases from J, the junction contained 11 bases not matched to a gene.

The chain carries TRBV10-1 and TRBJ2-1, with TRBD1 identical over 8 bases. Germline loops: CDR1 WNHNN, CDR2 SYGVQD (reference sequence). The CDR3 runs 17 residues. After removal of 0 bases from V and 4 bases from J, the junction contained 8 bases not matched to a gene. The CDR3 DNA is TGCGCCAGCAGTGAGTCGGGGGGCAGGGGGCAATACAATGAGCAGTTCTTC. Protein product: CASSESGGRGQYNEQFF.

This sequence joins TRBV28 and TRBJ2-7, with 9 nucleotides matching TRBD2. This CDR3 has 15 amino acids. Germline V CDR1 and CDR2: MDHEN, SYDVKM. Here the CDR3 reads CAATSRGSGSYEQYF. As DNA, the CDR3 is TGTGCAGCGACTTCTAGGGGTAGCGGGAGCTACGAGCAGTACTTC.

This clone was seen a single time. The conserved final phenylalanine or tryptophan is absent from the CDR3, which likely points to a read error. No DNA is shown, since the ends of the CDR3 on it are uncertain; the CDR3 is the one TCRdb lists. CDR3: CASSHSRDTVVI. The chain uses TRBV23-1 and TRBJ2-7; the table calls TRBD1, which could not be checked here. TRBV23-1 is placed among ORFs of uncertain function. Inclusive of both ends, the CDR3 amounts to 12 amino acids.

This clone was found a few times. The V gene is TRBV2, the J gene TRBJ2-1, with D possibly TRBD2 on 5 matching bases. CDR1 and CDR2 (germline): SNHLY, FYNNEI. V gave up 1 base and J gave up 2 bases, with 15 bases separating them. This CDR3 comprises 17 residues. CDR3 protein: CASSEVGVEVTYNEQFF. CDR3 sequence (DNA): TGTGCCAGCAGTGAAGTCGGGGTTGAGGTTACCTACAATGAGCAGTTCTTC.

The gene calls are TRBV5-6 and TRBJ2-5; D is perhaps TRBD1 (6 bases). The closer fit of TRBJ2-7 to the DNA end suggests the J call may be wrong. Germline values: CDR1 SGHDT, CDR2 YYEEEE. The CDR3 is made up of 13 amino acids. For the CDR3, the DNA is TGTGCCAGCAGCTATAGAACAGGGTTCGAGCAGTACTTC. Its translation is CASSYRTGFEQYF.

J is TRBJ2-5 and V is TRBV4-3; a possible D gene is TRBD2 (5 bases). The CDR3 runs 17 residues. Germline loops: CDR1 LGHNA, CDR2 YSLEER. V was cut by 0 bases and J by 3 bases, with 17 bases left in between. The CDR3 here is CASSQEELRDKEETQYF. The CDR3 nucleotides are TGCGCCAGCAGCCAAGAAGAACTCCGGGATAAGGAAGAGACCCAGTACTTC.

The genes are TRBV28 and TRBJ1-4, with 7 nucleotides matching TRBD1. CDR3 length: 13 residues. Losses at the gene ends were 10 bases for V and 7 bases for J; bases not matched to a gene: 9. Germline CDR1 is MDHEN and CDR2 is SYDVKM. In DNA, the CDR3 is TGTGCCACACAAGACAGGGTGACTGAAAAACTGTTTTTT. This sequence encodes CATQDRVTEKLFF.

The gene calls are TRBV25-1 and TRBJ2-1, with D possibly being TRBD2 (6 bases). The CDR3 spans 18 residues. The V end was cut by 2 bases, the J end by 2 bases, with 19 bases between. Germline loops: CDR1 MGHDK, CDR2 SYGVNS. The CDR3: CASSEREPAGDTYNEQFF. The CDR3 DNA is TGTGCCAGCAGTGAACGTGAGCCAGCGGGCGATACCTACAATGAGCAGTTCTTC.

In nucleotides, the CDR3 is TGTGCCAGCAGCCAAGATCCGGGCCCGGGGGGGAGGGCTACCTACGAGCAGTACTTC. This gives the protein CASSQDPGPGGRATYEQYF. The rearrangement links TRBV14 to TRBJ2-7; 8 bases fit TRBD2. Germline values: CDR1 SGHDN, CDR2 FVKESK. V trimming: 0 bases; J trimming: 2 bases; junction bases outside the gene matches: 15. The CDR3 totals 19 residues.

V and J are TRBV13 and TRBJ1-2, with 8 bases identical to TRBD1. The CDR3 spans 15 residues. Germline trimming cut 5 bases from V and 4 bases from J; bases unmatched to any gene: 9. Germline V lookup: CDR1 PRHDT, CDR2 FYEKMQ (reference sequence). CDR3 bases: TGTGCCAGCAGCCCTGGGGGGGACAGGCCCTATGGCTACACCTTC. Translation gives CASSPGGDRPYGYTF.

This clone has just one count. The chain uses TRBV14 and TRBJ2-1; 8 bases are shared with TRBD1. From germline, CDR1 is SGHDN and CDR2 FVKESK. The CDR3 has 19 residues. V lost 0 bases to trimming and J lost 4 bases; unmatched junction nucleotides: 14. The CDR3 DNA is TGTGCCAGCAGCCAAGATAGGTCCCACCGGGACAGGCTTTACAATGAGCAGTTCTTC. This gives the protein CASSQDRSHRDRLYNEQFF.

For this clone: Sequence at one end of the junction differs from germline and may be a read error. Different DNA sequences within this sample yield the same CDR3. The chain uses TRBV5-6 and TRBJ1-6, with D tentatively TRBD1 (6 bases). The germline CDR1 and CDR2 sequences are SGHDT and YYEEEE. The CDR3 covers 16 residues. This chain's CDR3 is CASSLRQVPYNSPLHF. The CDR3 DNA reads TGTGCCAGCAGCCTCCGACAGGTCCCCTATAATTCCCCCCTCCACTTT.

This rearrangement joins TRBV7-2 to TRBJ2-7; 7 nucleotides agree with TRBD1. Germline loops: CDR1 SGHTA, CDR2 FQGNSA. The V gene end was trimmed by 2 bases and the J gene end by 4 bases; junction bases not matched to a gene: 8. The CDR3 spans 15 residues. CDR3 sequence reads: CASSLTEGQNYEQYF. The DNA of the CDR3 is TGTGCCAGCAGCTTAACAGAGGGACAGAATTACGAGCAGTACTTC.

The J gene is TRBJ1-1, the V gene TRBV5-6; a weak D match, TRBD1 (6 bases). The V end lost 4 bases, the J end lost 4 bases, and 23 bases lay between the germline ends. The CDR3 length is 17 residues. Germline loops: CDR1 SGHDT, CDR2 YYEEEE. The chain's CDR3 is CASSPHLGGEEGTEAFF. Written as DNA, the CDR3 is TGTGCCAGCAGCCCACATCTAGGGGGGGAGGAAGGCACTGAAGCTTTCTTT.

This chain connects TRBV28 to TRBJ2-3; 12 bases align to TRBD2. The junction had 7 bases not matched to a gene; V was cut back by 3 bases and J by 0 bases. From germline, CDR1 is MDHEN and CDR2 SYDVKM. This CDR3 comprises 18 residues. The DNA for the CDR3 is TGTGCCAGCAGTTTCCCCGGACTAGCGGGGACTAGCACAGATACGCAGTATTTT. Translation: CASSFPGLAGTSTDTQYF.

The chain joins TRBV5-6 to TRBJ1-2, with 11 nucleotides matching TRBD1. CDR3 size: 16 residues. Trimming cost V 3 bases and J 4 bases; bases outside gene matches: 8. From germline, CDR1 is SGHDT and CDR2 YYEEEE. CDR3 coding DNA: TGTGCCAGCAGCTCGCCCATGGGACAGGGGGTCTATGGCTACACCTTC. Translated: CASSSPMGQGVYGYTF. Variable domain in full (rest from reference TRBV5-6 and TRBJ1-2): DAGVTQSPTHLIKTRGQQVTLRCSPKSGHDTVSWYQQALGQGPQFIFQYYEEEERQRGNFPDRFSGHQFPNYSSELNVNALLLGDSALYLCASSSPMGQGVYGYTFGSGTRLTVV.